These 3 T cell receptor beta chains share one sample of origin, sequenced in a study of shared clonotypes between healthy human individuals. Clones were read by immunoSEQ multiplex PCR, and TCRdb kept only the in-frame ones, dropping some. The table includes about 580,000 clones, 95% to 98% detected once. It was CD45RO-negative cells, positively selected for CCR7, that made up naive CD8 cells, with terminally differentiated effector memory CD45RA+ cells excluded. Sequenced material: naive CD8+ T cells sorted from blood. The source is a man aged 25-45 years in good health.

This clone has only one observation. The rearrangement links TRBV27 to TRBJ2-7; 9 positions agree with TRBD1. The V and J ends lost 8 bases and 1 base, in that order; junction bases with no gene match: 6. CDR1 is MNHEY, CDR2 SMNVEV, per germline (reference sequence). CDR3 length equals 14 residues. The CDR3: CASALGQGSYEQYF. CDR3 DNA sequence: TGTGCCAGCGCCTTGGGACAGGGATCCTACGAGCAGTACTTC.

The chain uses TRBV27 and TRBJ2-7; the D is unclear. Germline CDR1 MNHEY, CDR2 SMNVEV (reference sequence). This CDR3 comprises 14 residues. V shed 3 bases and J shed 0 bases, with 9 bases lying between them. Here the CDR3 reads CASSFSRTSYEQYF. CDR3 nucleotides: TGTGCCAGCAGTTTCTCCAGAACCTCCTACGAGCAGTACTTC.

The chain combines TRBV19 with TRBJ2-7, with 10 bases lining up with TRBD2. The trim removed 8 bases at V and 7 bases at J, leaving 11 bases unmatched. The CDR3 is made up of 14 amino acids. The V gene's germline CDR1 is LNHDA and CDR2 SQIVND (reference sequence). Here the CDR3 DNA reads TGTGCCAGTCGCATAGCGGGAGGACGGACGGAGCAGTACTTC. Residues: CASRIAGGRTEQYF.